This T cell receptor beta chain was recovered during a study of T-cell memory formation after mild COVID-19. Study-level background: Clusters were largely donor specific. Findings and caveats of the study: Mostly located in CM and EM were contracting CD4+ clones, with contracting CD8+ clones located in EMRA. The study found balanced CD4/CD8 in clones contracting day 15 to 85 and a CD4+ lean in later expanders.

The authors produced TCR alpha and TCR beta cDNA libraries with sample barcodes and UMIs by 5'RACE using constant-segment primers. TCRdb itself ran the 5' RACE reads through MiXCR, one entry per CDR3 protein. The data show roughly 300,000 distinct CDR3 sequences, around 15% seen once. The CDR3 spans 15 residues. V lost 3 bases, J lost 7 bases, and 7 bases stayed unmatched. The germline gives CDR1 DFQATT, CDR2 SNEGSKA (reference sequence). This clonotype was seen a handful of times. Antigen specificity is unknown. The chain combines TRBV20-1 with TRBJ2-1, with 12 positions matching TRBD2. The TCR comes from a young man who had mild COVID-19 (a few samples of this study predate the infection). Cell type and time point are not known. The sequencing sample was made of PBMCs or a T cell subset sorted from them (not recorded which). DNA for the CDR3: TGCAGTGCTAGCTTTCTAGCGGGGGGGCTTAATGAGCAGTTCTTC. This sequence encodes CSASFLAGGLNEQFF.